Listed here is a single T cell receptor (beta chain). The antigen it recognizes is unknown. One base away there is no much larger clone; base qualities are not given. The data belong to a study of PD-L1 blockade in urothelial cancer (dated by TCRdb to between 2016 and 2019). Looking at the study overall: All patients started therapy in the mid-2010s and received atezolizumab 1,200 mg intravenously every 3 weeks. An exploratory multi-omic analysis was conducted of the somatic, immune and clinical correlates of response to PD-L1 blockade with atezolizumab in urothelial cancer. In the same patients, pretreatment tumors underwent whole exome sequencing and RNA sequencing in addition to TCR sequencing. Durable clinical benefit meant progression-free survival longer than 6 months, and TCR features were also tested against progression-free and overall survival. Patients had an ECOG performance status of 0 or 1 and had received between 0 and 3 prior chemotherapy regimens. Durable clinical benefit was achieved by nine patients but not by the remaining 20. Blood samples were analyzed at two time points: 3 weeks after treatment start (second dose) and 6 weeks after treatment start. Around 29 patients had pretreatment blood TCR-seq, 24 had at least one posttreatment blood collection, and 24 had tumor TCR-seq. Pretreatment tumor samples, along with matched peripheral blood serially collected before and after atezolizumab treatment, were subjected to TCR sequencing. A median of approximately 140,000 T cells and 83,000 or so unique TCRs was obtained from blood samples, and a median clonality of 0.080 was observed. About 90% of the 29 patients were identified as males with urothelial cancer of bladder origin, and a prior smoking history was reported by 18 of 29 patients. The study at large found these results: Because the sample size was small (n ≈ 30) and many of the analyses were exploratory, the results are meant to be hypothesis-generating. A pretreatment peripheral blood TCR clonality below the median was linked to improved progression-free and overall survival. Greater expansion of tumor-associated TCR clones in peripheral blood 3 weeks after the start of treatment was observed in patients with durable benefit (n of about 21, p = 0.022).

To estimate absolute template abundance from read counts, synthetic TCR analog templates were spiked into each PCR. The immunoSEQ assay was used to amplify TCRbeta CDR3 regions from genomic DNA with bias-controlled V and J gene primers. Rearranged TCRbeta segments were sequenced at approximately 20X coverage. The authors' analysis ran thus. Sequencing errors were corrected by clustering and CDR3s were annotated against IMGT to assign V, D and J genes. Only productive TCRbeta rearrangements were used in downstream analyses, excluding out-of-frame or stop-codon sequences. To compute clonality, Shannon entropy was normalized by the log of the number of unique productive sequences and then subtracted from one. Fisher's exact test with Benjamini-Hochberg correction, using a cutoff of adjusted p below 0.01, was how clones that differed between time points or between blood and tumor were identified. TCRdb carries this immuneACCESS record with in-frame sequences only. Its versions omit some clonotypes, under half of them owing to an unresolved V gene in the studies checked, with the rest unexplained. V and J calls and clone size are copied from that table; D and trimming were computed from the DNA. The sample profile shows some 120,000 clones; around 89% of them were found once. The ten most abundant clones make up 1.5% to 2% of the sample.

What the time point label conveys for this sample: peripheral blood 6 weeks after treatment start. The cohort included 29 patients with locally advanced or metastatic urothelial carcinoma who were treated at Memorial Sloan Kettering on a trial protocol. Peripheral blood mononuclear cells were collected pretreatment and during treatment, with between 1 and 8 total time points per patient. The Qiagen DNeasy Blood extraction kit was used to purify genomic DNA from total PBMCs and tumor samples. PBMCs were collected pretreatment and during treatment, and were isolated and stored as previously described. CDR1 and CDR2, looked up from the germline V gene, are SGHVS and FQNEAQ. The cysteine opens and the phenylalanine closes a CDR3 of 17 amino acids. Here the CDR3 DNA is all that survives: 51 bases in frame from base 1. V is cut back by 5 bases and J by 2 bases, with 6 bases in the junction unmatched.

The TCR was taken from a man aged 60 to 75 with urothelial cancer. The sequencing here drew on PBMCs, taken around atezolizumab (anti-PD-L1) treatment. This sequence uses TRBV7-8 and TRBJ2-3, with 14 bases matching TRBD2. The sequenced DNA: TGTGCCAGCAGCAGACGGACTAGCGGGGGGTTCACAGATACGCAGTATTTT. Translated, this is CASSRRTSGGFTDTQYF. The full variable domain, with segments outside the CDR3 supplied by the reference TRBV7-8 and TRBJ2-3 proteins, appears as GAGVSQSPRYKVAKRGQDVALRCDPISGHVSLFWYQQALGQGPEFLTYFQNEAQLDKSGLPSDRFFAERPEGSVSTLKIQRTQQEDSAVYLCASSRRTSGGFTDTQYFGPGTRLTVL.